This T cell receptor beta chain was retrieved from a study of blood T cells in healthy people across ages. Study conclusions and caveats: With donor CMV status unknown, expanded clonotype changes were possibly confounded.

With a J-beta primer mix and a sample-barcoded 5' primer, a second PCR ran about 7 to 12 cycles. The authors tagged each cDNA molecule using a template-switch adaptor with 12 random nucleotides. One entry per CDR3 protein, called by TCRdb with MiXCR from the 5' RACE reads. The sample gives about 940,000 distinct CDR3 sequences, roughly 43% of which show up once; around an eighth is in the top ten. To note about this clonotype: Its specificity is not known.

The source material was blood. The receptor was isolated from a man in his thirties or forties in good health.

This CDR3 is CSARRQGISNEQYF. The CDR3 DNA is TGCAGTGCTAGAAGGCAGGGTATATCCAACGAGCAGTACTTC. The chain combines TRBV20-1 with TRBJ2-7; tentatively, D is TRBD1 (5 bases). Per the germline V gene, CDR1 is DFQATT and CDR2 is SNEGSKA (reference sequence). The CDR3 contains 14 residues. With 2 bases removed from V and 5 bases from J, the gap between germline ends came to 16 bases.